The T cell receptor beta chain under discussion was sequenced for a study of technical replicates of blood from several donors. The J segment lost 5 bases and the V segment lost 7 bases, leaving 5 bases of the junction unmatched. CDR1 LNHDA and CDR2 SQIVND come from the germline V gene (reference sequence). The CDR3 is 14 amino acids. Clones were sequenced by immunoSEQ multiplex PCR, and TCRdb holds only the in-frame ones, with some missing. The table shows approximately 64,000 clones, with 75% to 90% occurring only once. This sequence joins TRBV19 and TRBJ1-2, with 12 bases matching TRBD1. This sequence was found in a human donor in good health. Some clones in this sample may be carry-over from other donors' samples. The source material was PBMCs. The CDR3 nucleotides read TGTGCCAGTACCTCGGGACAGGGGGCGTATGGCTACACCTTC. Translated, it gives CASTSGQGAYGYTF.